This T cell receptor (beta chain) was obtained from a study of T cells after yellow fever vaccination. Germline V gene lookup returns CDR1 SGDLS and CDR2 YYNGEE. The CDR3 runs 15 residues. The V segment lost 0 bases and the J segment 1 base; nucleotides outside the gene matches: 1. From the 5' RACE reads, TCRdb called clonotypes with MiXCR, one entry per CDR3 protein. The data show about 500,000 distinct CDR3 sequences, about 17% seen once. This sequence originates from a man aged 18 to 29 who received the YFV17D yellow fever vaccine. This chain connects TRBV9 to TRBJ2-3, with TRBD2 matching over 8 bases. Material: PBMCs, obtained 5 days after the first yellow fever vaccination. CDR3 sequence reads: CASSVGGLGTDTQYF. The CDR3 DNA follows: TGTGCCAGCAGCGTAGGGGGACTAGGCACAGATACGCAGTATTTT.